The entry below gives a single T cell receptor beta chain sequence along with its context. Its antigen is still unknown. The germline CDR1 and CDR2 sequences are SQVTM and ANQGSEA. The CDR3 contains 14 residues. The V and J ends lost 3 bases and 0 bases respectively, with 12 bases between them. The sample is drawn from a study of blood T cell dynamics during melanoma immunotherapy. Findings of the study overall: It remained unknown if the driving T cell clones were melanoma-specific.

The time point here: week 3, after first cycle of checkpoint inhibitor. Disease control meant complete response, partial response or stable disease at 12 weeks. Sequencing was performed with immunoSEQ multiplex PCR; in TCRdb, only in-frame clones are kept and a portion is missing. Of approximately 28,000 clones listed, over 80% were seen once; the top ten hold about 9.3%. The specimen comprised blood, sampled from a patient treated with checkpoint blockade. The origin of this receptor is a human donor with melanoma. This chain connects TRBV29-1 to TRBJ2-7; no clear D. The CDR3 protein is CSVDGSPSSYEQYF. In DNA form, the CDR3 reads TGCAGCGTTGACGGTAGCCCCAGCTCCTACGAGCAGTACTTC.